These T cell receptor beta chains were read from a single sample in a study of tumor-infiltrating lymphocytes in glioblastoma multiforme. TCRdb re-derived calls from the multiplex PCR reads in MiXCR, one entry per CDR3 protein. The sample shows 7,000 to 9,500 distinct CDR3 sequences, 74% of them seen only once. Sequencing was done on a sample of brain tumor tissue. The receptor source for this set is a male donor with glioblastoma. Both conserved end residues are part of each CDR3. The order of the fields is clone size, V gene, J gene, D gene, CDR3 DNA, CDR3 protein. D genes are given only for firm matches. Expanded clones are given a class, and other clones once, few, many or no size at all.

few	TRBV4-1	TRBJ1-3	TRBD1	TGCGCCAGCAGCCAAGTTGTCGGGACAGGGGTTGGAAACACCATATATTTT	CASSQVVGTGVGNTIYF
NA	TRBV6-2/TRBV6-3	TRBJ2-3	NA	TGTGCCAGCAGAAACACCGGGCCATCCACAGATACGCAGTATTTT	CASRNTGPSTDTQYF
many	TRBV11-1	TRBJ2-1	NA	TGTGCCAGCAGCTTATTAATGGGGCTCAATGAGCAGTTCTTC	CASSLLMGLNEQFF
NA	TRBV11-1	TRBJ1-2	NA	TGTGCCAGCAGTGATCTCAGACAGGCGAATGACTATAACTACACCTTC	CASSDLRQANDYNYTF
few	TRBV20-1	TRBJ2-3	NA	TGCAGTGCTACCCCCAGTGGCGTTGCCACAGATACGCAGTATTTT	CSATPSGVATDTQYF
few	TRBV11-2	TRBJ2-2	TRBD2	TGTACCAGCACCCCCTCATTCGGGCAAGGGCTAGCGGTAAATACCGGGGAGCTGTTTTTT	CTSTPSFGQGLAVNTGELFF
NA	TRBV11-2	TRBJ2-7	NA	TGTGCCAGCGGCTTCTCTAGCCTAATACTATACGAGCAGTACTTC	CASGFSSLILYEQYF
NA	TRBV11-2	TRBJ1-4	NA	TGTGCCAGCAGCCTCTTACAGGGCCATAATGAAAAACTGTTTTTT	CASSLLQGHNEKLFF
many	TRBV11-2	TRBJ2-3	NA	TGTGCCAGCAGCTTAGTCGGGAGTTCAGATACGCAGTATTTT	CASSLVGSSDTQYF
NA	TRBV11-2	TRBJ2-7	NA	TGTGCCGGCAGCTTCTCTACCCTATCACTATACGAGCAGTACTTC	CAGSFSTLSLYEQYF
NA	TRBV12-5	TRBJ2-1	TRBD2	TGTGTTAGTGGGGTGCAGGGAGGGGTCAATGAGCAGTTCTTC	CVSGVQGGVNEQFF
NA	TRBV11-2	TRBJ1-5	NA	TGTGCCAGCAGCTTAGTAGAGGATCAGCCCCAGCATTTT	CASSLVEDQPQHF
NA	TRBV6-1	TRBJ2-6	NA	TGTGCCAGCAGTGAACGGAGCTCTGGGGCCAACGTCCTGACTTTC	CASSERSSGANVLTF
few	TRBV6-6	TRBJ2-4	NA	TGTGCCAGCAGACTCGGGACCGACGGGGACATTCAGTACTTC	CASRLGTDGDIQYF
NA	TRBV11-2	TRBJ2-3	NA	TGTGCCAGCAGCCCCCAACCGGGGGATACACAGTATTTT	CASSPQPGDTQYF
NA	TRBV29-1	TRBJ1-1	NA	TGCAGCGTTGAAGATGGGACGCGGTTAACTGAAGCTTTCTTT	CSVEDGTRLTEAFF
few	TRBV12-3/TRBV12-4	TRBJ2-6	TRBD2	TGTGCCAGCAGTCACTCGGGCAGCGGGAAGACCTCTGGGGCCAACGTCCTGACTTTC	CASSHSGSGKTSGANVLTF
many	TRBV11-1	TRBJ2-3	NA	TGTGCCAGCAGCTCGTTTGGTGGAGGGGTCTCAGATACGCAGTATTTT	CASSSFGGGVSDTQYF
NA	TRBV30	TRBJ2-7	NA	TGTGCCTGGTCTGGGGGGTTCACCTACGAGCAGTACTTC	CAWSGGFTYEQYF
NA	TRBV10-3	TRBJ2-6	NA	TGTGCCATCAGTGAGTCGGGGGCTGGGGCCAACGTCCTGACTTTC	CAISESGAGANVLTF
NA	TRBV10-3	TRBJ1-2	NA	TGTGCCATCAGTAAGGACACCTATGGCTACACCTTC	CAISKDTYGYTF
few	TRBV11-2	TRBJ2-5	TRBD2	TGTGCCAGCAGCAATACCGGGACTAGCGGGCCGAGAGAGACCCAGTACTTC	CASSNTGTSGPRETQYF
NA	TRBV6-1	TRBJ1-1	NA	TGTGCCAGCAGGCTCATTGTAGCTTTCTTT	CASRLIVAFF
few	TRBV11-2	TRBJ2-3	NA	TGTGCCAGCAGCTTAGACGGACCCCTAGATACGCAGTATTTT	CASSLDGPLDTQYF
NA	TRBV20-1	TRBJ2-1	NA	TGCAGTGCTCGGCGTTCGCTCAATGAGCAGTTCTTC	CSARRSLNEQFF
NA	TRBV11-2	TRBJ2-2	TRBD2	TGTGTCAGCACCCCCTCATTCGGCCAAGGGCTAGCGGTAAACTCCGGGGAGCTTTTTTTT	CVSTPSFGQGLAVNSGELFF
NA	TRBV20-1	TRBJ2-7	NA	TGCAGTGCCCGGCGGATGAGCTCCTACGAGCAGTACTTC	CSARRMSSYEQYF
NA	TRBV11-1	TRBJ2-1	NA	TGTGCCAGCAGCTTAGCGCGTATGAGGCAGTTCTTC	CASSLARMRQFF
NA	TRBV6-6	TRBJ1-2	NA	TGTGCCAGCAGTTACCGGCGATGGGGGTTTGAGAGAGGCTACACCTTC	CASSYRRWGFERGYTF
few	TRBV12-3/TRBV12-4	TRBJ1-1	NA	TGTGCCAAACGGCATGTGAACACTGAAGCTTTCTTT	CAKRHVNTEAFF
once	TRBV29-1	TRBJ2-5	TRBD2	TGCAGCGTTGAAGGCCTAGCGGGAGTCACCCAGTACTTC	CSVEGLAGVTQYF
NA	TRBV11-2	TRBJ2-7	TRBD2	TGTGCCACGTCGACGAATTTAGCGGGAAACTCCTACGATCAGTACTTC	CATSTNLAGNSYDQYF
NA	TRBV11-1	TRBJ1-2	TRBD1	TGTGCCGGCAGGGATCTCGGACAGGCGAATTACTATGGCTACACCTTC	CAGRDLGQANYYGYTF
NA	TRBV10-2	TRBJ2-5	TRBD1	TGCGCCAGCAGAACCGAGGACAGGGGGCCCCAGTACTTC	CASRTEDRGPQYF
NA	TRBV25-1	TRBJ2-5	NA	TGTGCCAGCAGCGATCCGGGCTTGGGGCAAGAGACCCAGTACTTC	CASSDPGLGQETQYF
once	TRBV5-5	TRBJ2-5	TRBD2	TGTGCCAGCAGCTTTGGCGCGACTAGCGGAGAGACCCAGTACTTC	CASSFGATSGETQYF
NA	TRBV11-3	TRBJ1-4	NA	TGTGCCAGCAGCTATCGACGGATTGTGAATGAAAAACTGTTTTTT	CASSYRRIVNEKLFF
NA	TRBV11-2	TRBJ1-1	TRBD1	TGTGCCAGCAGCTTAGCGGGACAGGGGGTAAGAGCTTTCTTT	CASSLAGQGVRAFF
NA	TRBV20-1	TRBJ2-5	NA	TGCAGTGCTCCCGAGGGGGGTCAAGAGACCCAGTACTTC	CSAPEGGQETQYF
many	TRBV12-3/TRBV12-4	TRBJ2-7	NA	TGTGCCAGCAGTTTAGGGGCAGGGTACACCTACGAGCAGTACTTC	CASSLGAGYTYEQYF
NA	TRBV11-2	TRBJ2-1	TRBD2	TGTGCCAGCAGCTTAGTCGGGACTAGCGGAACATTC	CASSLVGTSGTF
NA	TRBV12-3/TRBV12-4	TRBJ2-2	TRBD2	TGTGTCAGCAGTCCCTATAGCGGGAGGGCCACGACCAGGGAGCTGCTTTTT	CVSSPYSGRATTRELLF
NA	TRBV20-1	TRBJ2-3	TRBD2	TGCAGTGCTAGACGCCCCGGACTAGCCGGAGGGCCGAGTAGTACAGATACGCAGTATTTT	CSARRPGLAGGPSSTDTQYF
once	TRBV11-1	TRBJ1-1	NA	TGTGCCAGCAGCCTAGGGGAGTGGAACAGCGAGGCTTACTTT	CASSLGEWNSEAYF
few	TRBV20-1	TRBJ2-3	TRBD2	TGCAGTGCTAGAGATCCCGGGGGGGCCAGGGGCACAGATACGCAGTATTTT	CSARDPGGARGTDTQYF
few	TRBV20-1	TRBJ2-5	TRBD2	TGCAGTGCTAGCCCCCCTAGCGGGTACCAAGAGACCCAGTACTTC	CSASPPSGYQETQYF